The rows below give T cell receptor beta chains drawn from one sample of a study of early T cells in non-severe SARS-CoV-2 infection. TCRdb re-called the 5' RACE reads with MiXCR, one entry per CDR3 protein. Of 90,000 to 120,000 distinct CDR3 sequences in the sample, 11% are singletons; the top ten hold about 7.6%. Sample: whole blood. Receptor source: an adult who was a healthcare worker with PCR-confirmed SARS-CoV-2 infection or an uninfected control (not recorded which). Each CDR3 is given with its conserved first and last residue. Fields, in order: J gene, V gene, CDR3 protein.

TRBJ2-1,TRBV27,CASSLGGREQFF
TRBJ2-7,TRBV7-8,CASSLVPQADYEQYF
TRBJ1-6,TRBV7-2,CASSRRQGARSPLHF
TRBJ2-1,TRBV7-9,CASSLSYNEQFF
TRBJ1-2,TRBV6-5,CASATGSANYGYTF
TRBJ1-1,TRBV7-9,CASSLRYTEAFF
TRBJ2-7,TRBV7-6,CASSLVGTSGYYEQYF
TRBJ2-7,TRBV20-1,CSAPYRDRGSEQYF
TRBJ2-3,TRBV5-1,CASSLGLRGADTQYF
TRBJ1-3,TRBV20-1,CSAPDRTSGNTIYF
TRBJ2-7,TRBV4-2,CASSQDTGWDEQYF
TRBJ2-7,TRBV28,CASSPLQDSSYEQYF
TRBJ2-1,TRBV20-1,CSARDRRGSSYNEQFF
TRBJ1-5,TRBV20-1,CSARVGFPLNQPQHF
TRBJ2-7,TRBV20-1,CSATLGQFYEQYF
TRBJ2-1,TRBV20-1,CSAPRWGSGNNEQFF
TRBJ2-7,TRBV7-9,CASSLTGIYEQYF
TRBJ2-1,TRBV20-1,CSARAEGQGTFNEQFF
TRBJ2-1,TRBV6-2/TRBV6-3,CASTLRGLAGARNEQFF
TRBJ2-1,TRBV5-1,CASSLVVSNEQFF
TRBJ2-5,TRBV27,CASSLPGRMETQYF
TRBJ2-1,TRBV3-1,CASSLRPSGRRPYNEQFF
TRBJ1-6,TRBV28,CASSPGHLSPLHF
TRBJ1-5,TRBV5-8,CASSLLGTTLPNQPQHF
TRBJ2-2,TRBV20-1,CSARAMAGNTGELFF
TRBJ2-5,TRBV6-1,CASSELPARLSSQETQYF
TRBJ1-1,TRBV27,CASRNGWDTEAFF
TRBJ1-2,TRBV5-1,CASSLAPLGQGNYGYTF
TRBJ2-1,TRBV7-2,CASSLGDRAYNEQFF
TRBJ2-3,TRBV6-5,CASSLGSYTDTQYF
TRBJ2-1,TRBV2,CASSEGLGTGSYNEQFF
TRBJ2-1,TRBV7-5,CISVPEAAIKPDRDNEQFF
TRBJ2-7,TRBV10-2,CASSEMYF
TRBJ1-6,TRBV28,CASSGGSSYNSPLHF
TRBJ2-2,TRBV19,CASSMWGSGAGELFF
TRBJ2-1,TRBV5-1,CASMLAGAQEQFF
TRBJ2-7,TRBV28,CASTLGRAYAQYF
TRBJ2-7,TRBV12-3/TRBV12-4,CASSLGSFTSYEQYF
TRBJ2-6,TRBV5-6,CASSFFGESGANVLTF
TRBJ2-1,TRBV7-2,CASSVRASGTGEQFF
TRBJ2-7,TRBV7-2,CASSSDRGGEQYF
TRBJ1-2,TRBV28,CASGRPDSYGYTF